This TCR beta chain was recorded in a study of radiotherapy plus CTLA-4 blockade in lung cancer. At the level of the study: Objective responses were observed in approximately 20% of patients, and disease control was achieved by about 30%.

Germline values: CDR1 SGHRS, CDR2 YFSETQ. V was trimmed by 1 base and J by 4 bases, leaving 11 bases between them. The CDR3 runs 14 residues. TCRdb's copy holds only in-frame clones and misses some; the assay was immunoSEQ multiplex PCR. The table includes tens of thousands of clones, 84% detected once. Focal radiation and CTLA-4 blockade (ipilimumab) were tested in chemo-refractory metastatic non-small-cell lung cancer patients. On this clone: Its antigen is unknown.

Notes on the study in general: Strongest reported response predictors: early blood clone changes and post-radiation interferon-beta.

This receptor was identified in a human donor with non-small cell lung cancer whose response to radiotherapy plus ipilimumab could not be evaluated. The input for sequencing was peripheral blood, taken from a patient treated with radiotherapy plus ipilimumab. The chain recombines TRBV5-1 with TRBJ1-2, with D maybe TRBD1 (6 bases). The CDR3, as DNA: TGCGCCAGCAGCTTGATTACAGGGACCTATGGCTACACCTTC. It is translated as CASSLITGTYGYTF. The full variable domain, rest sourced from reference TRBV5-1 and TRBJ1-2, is KAGVTQTPRYLIKTRGQQVTLSCSPISGHRSVSWYQQTPGQGLQFLFEYFSETQRNKGNFPGRFSGRQFSNSRSEMNVSTLELGDSALYLCASSLITGTYGYTFGSGTRLTVV.